Listed here is a single TCR beta chain. The data are from a study of blood T cell repertoires in COVID-19. Overall study context: Sources were T cells, B-cell-depleted T cells, or PBMCs; the material itself was cDNA or gDNA.

This table comes from immunoSEQ multiplex PCR, and its TCRdb copy is limited to in-frame clones, with some not included. The sample has approximately 100,000 clones, roughly 80% seen once; the top ten hold about 10%. V trimming: 2 bases; J trimming: 3 bases; junction bases outside the gene matches: 1. This CDR3 contains 13 residues. Germline V CDR1 and CDR2: MNHNY, SVGAGI (reference sequence). The chain combines TRBV6-6 with TRBJ2-7; the match to TRBD2 covers 7 bases. The sample taken for sequencing was peripheral blood. The source is a human donor in a cohort sampled during active COVID-19. For the CDR3, the DNA is TGTGCCAGCAGTTACGCTAGCGGCTACGAGCAGTACTTC. It yields the protein CASSYASGYEQYF.